This T cell receptor beta chain was identified in a study of T cells in localized non-small cell lung cancer. Study observations and caveats: Adjacent uninvolved lung tissue had the highest T cell clonality, exceeding tumor. Median detection of top 100 tumor clones in adjacent lung was 57 clones.

Germline CDR1 is MDHEN and CDR2 is SYDVKM. Trimming shortened V by 10 bases and J by 6 bases, and 15 bases separated the two germline ends. This CDR3 region has 12 residues. Regarding this clone: Antigen: not known.

TCRdb's copy holds only in-frame clones and misses some; the assay was immunoSEQ multiplex PCR. The data contain 90,000 to 95,000 clones, roughly 90% of them singletons. This TCR was sampled from a woman aged 35 to 70 with stage II squamous cell lung carcinoma. The source was PBMCs, collected before any cancer treatment. The chain employs TRBV28 and TRBJ1-1; a possible D gene is TRBD1 (5 bases). CDR3 in DNA: TGTGCCACCGACGTGGGGCCTTCTGAAGCTTTCTTT. Translating gives CATDVGPSEAFF.